The TCR beta chain described here comes from a study of T cell repertoires in cytomegalovirus infection (dated by TCRdb to the late 2010s). Looking at the study overall: Alongside well-studied HLA-B-restricted epitopes, the peptide stimulations were aimed at recently identified HLA-C-restricted CMV epitopes, whose presentation resists viral immunomodulation. Donor HLA type was relevant to the analysis, as public TCR beta signatures indicated carriage of CMV infection together with the matching HLA type. On the study overall, not on this receptor specifically: In both this cohort and an independent cohort of some 370 donors, the cumulative frequency of public TCR beta family members distinguished carriers of CMV infection plus the relevant HLA type. The ex vivo response was dominated by HLA-C-restricted CMV-specific TCR beta clonotypes, and the single most frequent clonotype in two of eight donors was supplied by these HLA-C-restricted clonotypes.

The intended sense of this specimen's treatment or condition label: in vitro stimulation with specific CMV peptide epitopes to enrich CMV-specific T cells. The data were produced on an Illumina HiSeq 1500. The public reads were reanalyzed by TCRdb: fastp trimming at Q25, MiXCR alignment, in-frame beta chains only. For every CDR3 protein sequence, its rows merge into one entry that carries the most common genes and DNA. Counted in this sample were 550,000 to 700,000 distinct CDR3 sequences; 40% of them appeared once. Clones ranked in the top ten supply 40% to 60% of the sample. CDR1 and CDR2 are read off the germline V gene (reference sequence) as DFQATT and SNEGSKA. Between the V and J ends, shortened by 3 bases and 6 bases respectively, the junction contains 8 bases. From the cysteine up to the phenylalanine, the CDR3 has a length of 12 residues. The kept DNA is CDR3 alone, 36 bases in frame from the first base.

In the case of this clonotype: Its recognized antigen is unknown. No much larger clone exists at a distance of one base, and base qualities are not known.

The chain links TRBV20-1 with TRBJ2-2, with no confident D gene call. Sequencing used cultured PBMCs, obtained from culture after CMV antigen stimulation. This clonotype originated in a human donor in good health (CMV status not recorded). Some clones in this sample may be carry-over from other donors' samples. The nucleotides read TGCAGTGCTAGGACCTTACCCGGGGAGCTGTTTTTT. Its amino acids are CSARTLPGELFF.